This passage covers 19 T cell receptor beta chains from one sample sequenced in a study of graft-versus-host responses after intestinal transplantation. Clones were read by immunoSEQ multiplex PCR, and TCRdb kept only the in-frame ones, dropping some. The data show about 97,000 clones, 90% seen once. Sequencing used PBMCs, obtained about 460 days after intestinal transplant. These receptors were obtained from a human patient who received an intestinal transplant, so some T cells may come from the graft donor.

This chain joins TRBV7-9 and TRBJ1-3; TRBD1 is a possible D gene (6 bases). Germline values: CDR1 SEHNR, CDR2 FQNEAQ (reference sequence). The V and J ends lost 2 bases and 0 bases respectively, with 11 bases between them. The CDR3 extends over 16 amino acids. The CDR3 region has the DNA TGTGCCAGCAGCTTACTGACAGGCCACTCTGGAAACACCATATATTTT. Protein product: CASSLLTGHSGNTIYF. Based on the CDR3 plus reference TRBV7-9 and TRBJ1-3, the full variable domain is DTGVSQNPRHKITKRGQNVTFRCDPISEHNRLYWYRQTLGQGPEFLTYFQNEAQLEKSRLLSDRFSAERPKGSFSTLEIQRTEQGDSAMYLCASSLLTGHSGNTIYFGEGSWLTVV.

The chain uses TRBV7-9 and TRBJ2-7; 7 nucleotides align to TRBD2. From germline, CDR1 is SEHNR and CDR2 FQNEAQ (reference sequence). This CDR3 has 15 residues. V lost 0 bases to trimming and J lost 3 bases; unmatched junction nucleotides: 5. The CDR3 nucleotides read TGTGCCAGCAGCTTAGCGGGCGCGGGGGTCTACGAGCAGTACTTC. Its translation is CASSLAGAGVYEQYF.

This clone occurred once. The rearrangement joins TRBV29-1 to TRBJ2-1; TRBD1 is a possible D gene (5 bases). V lost 2 bases to trimming and J lost 9 bases, with 11 bases between them. CDR1 and CDR2 (germline): SQVTM, ANQGSEA. There are 12 residues in the CDR3. The CDR3 DNA sequence: TGCAGCGTTGAATCAGGGAATCGTGAGCAGTTCTTC. Amino acid sequence: CSVESGNREQFF.

V gene TRBV18 combines with J gene TRBJ2-7; possible D gene TRBD1, 6 bases. The V and J ends lost 4 bases and 3 bases respectively, with 16 bases between them. The germline V gene has CDR1 KGHSH and CDR2 LQKENI. This CDR3 is built from 15 residues. CDR3 sequence: CASSQDRQANYEQYF. CDR3 bases: TGTGCCAGCTCACAAGACCGACAGGCTAACTACGAGCAGTACTTC. Together with reference TRBV18 and TRBJ2-7, the CDR3 gives the full variable domain: NAGVMQNPRHLVRRRGQEARLRCSPMKGHSHVYWYRQLPEEGLKFMVYLQKENIIDESGMPKERFSAEFPKEGPSILRIQQVVRGDSAAYFCASSQDRQANYEQYFGPGTRLTVT.

The V gene is TRBV11-3, the J gene TRBJ2-2; no clear D. Trimming removed 5 bases at V and 1 base at J, with 8 bases between. Germline V CDR1 and CDR2: SGHNT, YENEEA. This CDR3 spans 14 amino acids. The CDR3 DNA is TGTGCCAGCAGCCCCTGGGGGAACACCGGGGAGCTGTTTTTT. It codes for CASSPWGNTGELFF.

In its sample, this clone was seen a few times. One end of the junction varies from germline; a read error may be responsible. This rearrangement joins TRBV2 to TRBJ2-7, with 10 bases matching TRBD2. From germline, CDR1 is SNHLY and CDR2 FYNNEI. The CDR3 is made up of 14 amino acids. This chain's CDR3 is CASSVGASGGREDF. The DNA of the CDR3 is TGTGCCAGCAGTGTAGGGGCTAGCGGGGGCCGGGAGGACTTC.

The genes are TRBV9 and TRBJ1-3; maybe TRBD1 (5 bases). This CDR3 has 15 residues. Germline values: CDR1 SGDLS, CDR2 YYNGEE. V was shortened by 4 bases and J by 8 bases, with 19 bases between the two germline ends. CDR3 DNA sequence: TGTGCCAGCAGCCCCCTCCCTGTTGGGGGGGACACCATATATTTT. The encoded protein is CASSPLPVGGDTIYF.

CDR3 in DNA: TGTGCCAGCTCACTGGGTGCGGGGCCGAACACCGGGGAGCTGTTTTTT. Translating gives CASSLGAGPNTGELFF. The rearrangement links TRBV18 to TRBJ2-2; tentatively, D is TRBD2 (6 bases). Germline V gene sequence: CDR1 KGHSH, CDR2 LQKENI. Trimming shortened V by 4 bases and J by 0 bases, and 12 bases separated the two germline ends. This CDR3 contains 16 residues.

The chain combines TRBV5-1 with TRBJ2-3; 11 nucleotides line up with TRBD2. CDR3 length: 16 amino acids. CDR1 is SGHRS, CDR2 YFSETQ, per germline. After removal of 4 bases from V and 4 bases from J, the junction contained 8 bases not matched to a gene. The CDR3 region is CASSLRLAGRPDTQYF. The CDR3 DNA is TGCGCCAGCAGCCTTAGACTAGCGGGGAGACCAGATACGCAGTATTTT.

This chain uses TRBV18 with TRBJ1-6, with D maybe TRBD1 (6 bases). Germline V gene sequence: CDR1 KGHSH, CDR2 LQKENI. The CDR3 loop spans 15 amino acids. V was shortened by 3 bases and J by 7 bases, with 13 bases between the two germline ends. The CDR3 sequence is CASSPPGQVNSPLHF. In DNA, the CDR3 is TGTGCCAGCTCACCGCCGGGACAAGTAAATTCACCCCTCCACTTT. Using reference TRBV18 and TRBJ1-6 for the parts outside the CDR3, the full variable domain is NAGVMQNPRHLVRRRGQEARLRCSPMKGHSHVYWYRQLPEEGLKFMVYLQKENIIDESGMPKERFSAEFPKEGPSILRIQQVVRGDSAAYFCASSPPGQVNSPLHFGNGTRLTVT.

This clone was seen only once. V gene TRBV6-5 combines with J gene TRBJ1-6; D perhaps matches TRBD1 (6 bases). There are 14 residues in the CDR3. Trimming took 8 bases from V and 7 from J, leaving 15 bases between them. From germline, CDR1 is MNHEY and CDR2 SVGAGI. The CDR3: CASDYRAENSPLHF. CDR3 coding DNA: TGTGCCAGCGATTACAGGGCGGAGAATTCACCCCTCCACTTT.

This clone was recorded once. This sequence joins TRBV2 and TRBJ2-6, with D hard to call. The length of the CDR3 is 17 residues. Germline lookup yields CDR1 SNHLY and CDR2 FYNNEI. V lost 2 bases and J lost 0, with 11 bases in between. CDR3 coding DNA: TGTGCCAGCAGTGAAAATGGGCGGATCTCTGGGGCCAACGTCCTGACTTTC. It encodes CASSENGRISGANVLTF.

The chain links TRBV11-2 to TRBJ2-7; 10 bases are shared with TRBD1. V shed 5 bases, J shed 3 bases, and the junction held 4 bases outside the gene matches. The CDR3 totals 14 residues. CDR1 SGHAT and CDR2 FQNNGV come from the germline V gene. CDR3 sequence reads: CASSIGQGGYEQYF. The CDR3 DNA sequence: TGTGCCAGCAGCATCGGACAGGGGGGCTACGAGCAGTACTTC.

The rearrangement uses TRBV15 and TRBJ2-7; tentatively, D is TRBD1 (5 bases). Germline V gene sequence: CDR1 LNHNV, CDR2 YYDKDF (reference sequence). CDR3 length: 12 residues. Trimming cost V 5 bases and J 7 bases, with 12 bases left between them. The CDR3 region is CATSHRLSEQYF. The CDR3 DNA reads TGTGCCACCAGCCACAGGCTTTCGGAGCAGTACTTC. The full variable domain, in which reference TRBV15 and TRBJ2-7 provide the parts outside the CDR3, is DAMVIQNPRYQVTQFGKPVTLSCSQTLNHNVMYWYQQKSSQAPKLLFHYYDKDFNNEADTPDNFQSRRPNTSFCFLDIRSPGLGDTAMYLCATSHRLSEQYFGPGTRLTVT.

The rearrangement joins TRBV4-2 to TRBJ2-7; D assignment may be TRBD1 or TRBD2 (5 bases each). Trimming stripped 1 base from V and 0 bases from J, with 7 bases between. Germline V gene lookup returns CDR1 LGHNA and CDR2 YNFKEQ. The length of the CDR3 is 14 residues. The CDR3 spells CASSQGDGSYEQYF. The CDR3 DNA reads as TGTGCCAGCAGCCAAGGGGACGGCTCCTACGAGCAGTACTTC.

V gene TRBV19 combines with J gene TRBJ2-5; 9 positions match TRBD1. The CDR3 is 15 amino acids. Germline CDR1 is LNHDA and CDR2 is SQIVND (reference sequence). J lost 2 bases, V lost 5 bases, and 6 bases had no gene match. CDR3 residues: CASSVTGTGQETQYF. As DNA, the CDR3 is TGTGCCAGTAGTGTTACCGGGACAGGGCAAGAGACCCAGTACTTC.

This chain connects TRBV2 to TRBJ1-6, with TRBD1 matching 8 bases. V lost 3 bases and J lost 10; bases outside the gene matches: 5. Germline V CDR1 and CDR2: SNHLY, FYNNEI. The CDR3 contains 14 residues. The CDR3 loop reads CASSDDRGESPLHF. CDR3 coding DNA: TGTGCCAGCAGTGACGACAGGGGTGAGTCACCCCTCCACTTT.

V usage is TRBV2 and J usage is TRBJ1-1; 7 positions match TRBD1. CDR1 is SNHLY and CDR2 is FYNNEI in the germline V gene. Trimming cost V 7 bases and J 8 bases; bases outside gene matches: 10. The CDR3 length is 13 residues. DNA for the CDR3: TGTGCCAGCACAGCTGAGGGACAGAGCGAAGCTTTCTTT. As protein: CASTAEGQSEAFF.

The V and J genes are TRBV20-1 and TRBJ2-7; no firm D call. This CDR3 contains 11 residues. Germline-derived CDR1 and CDR2 are DFQATT and SNEGSKA (reference sequence). The V end was cut by 5 bases, the J end by 2 bases, with 7 bases between. CDR3 DNA: TGCAGTGCTCCGCTTACCTACGAGCAGTACTTC. It encodes CSAPLTYEQYF.